One sample yielded the 29 T cell receptor beta chains listed below, sequenced in a study of T cells after yellow fever vaccination. TCRdb fed the 5' RACE reads into MiXCR, producing one record per CDR3 protein. The sample consists of a few hundred thousand distinct CDR3 sequences, approximately 4% of them appearing once. The source was PBMCs, collected 5 days after the yellow fever booster vaccination. These receptors all come from a young man who received the YFV17D yellow fever vaccine.

There are a few counts of this clonotype. J is TRBJ2-3 and V is TRBV7-2; 7 bases map to TRBD2. The CDR3 is 13 amino acids. With 5 bases clipped from V and 4 bases from J, the junction kept 3 bases outside the gene matches. Per germline, CDR1 SGHTA and CDR2 FQGNSA. CDR3 sequence: CASSRGVADTQYF. In nucleotides, the CDR3 is TGTGCCAGCAGCCGGGGGGTTGCAGATACGCAGTATTTT.

This clonotype was observed at least ten times. This sequence joins TRBV5-1 and TRBJ2-1, with TRBD1 identical over 11 bases. Germline lookup yields CDR1 SGHRS and CDR2 YFSETQ. This CDR3 region has 15 residues. V lost 4 bases to trimming and J lost 6 bases; unmatched junction nucleotides: 6. CDR3 DNA sequence: TGCGCCAGCAGCAACCGGGACAGGGGGGGCAATGAGCAGTTCTTC. Its protein is CASSNRDRGGNEQFF.

This clonotype came up a few times. The chain has TRBV25-1 and TRBJ1-2; no clear D gene. The ends were cut back, 2 bases at V and 3 bases at J, with 25 bases in the middle. Germline V gene lookup returns CDR1 MGHDK and CDR2 SYGVNS. The CDR3 sequence is 19 residues long. The CDR3 nucleotides read TGTGCCAGCAGTGAACCCCCAGGACGGAAAGGAGGAAGCGACTATGGCTACACCTTC. Protein sequence: CASSEPPGRKGGSDYGYTF.

As to this clonotype: Relative to the germline gene, one junction end is altered; a read error may explain this. The chain links TRBV13 to TRBJ1-2; TRBD1 might be the D (5 bases). The CDR3 runs 12 residues. The germline V gene has CDR1 PRHDT and CDR2 FYEKMQ (reference sequence). CDR3 amino acids: CASTLGVYGYTF. Written as DNA, the CDR3 is TGTGCCAGCACCTTAGGGGTCTATGGCTACACCTTC.

As regards this clonotype: Germline is not matched at one junction end, which may reflect a read error. V and J are TRBV11-2 and TRBJ2-3, with TRBD1 matching 8 bases. Per germline, CDR1 SGHAT and CDR2 FQNNGV. The CDR3 sequence is 12 residues long. The CDR3 region has the DNA TGTGCCAGCAGCCCACGGGACAGGCCCAAGGATTTT. As protein: CASSPRDRPKDF.

J is TRBJ2-3 and V is TRBV4-1; 10 positions match TRBD2. The CDR3 length is 15 residues. Germline CDR1 MGHRA, CDR2 YSYEKL. After removal of 0 bases from V and 4 bases from J, the junction contained 1 base not matched to a gene. The CDR3 loop is CASSQELAGSDTQYF. DNA for the CDR3: TGCGCCAGCAGCCAAGAACTAGCGGGGTCAGATACGCAGTATTTT.

Ten or more counts support this clonotype. The V and J genes are TRBV5-5 and TRBJ1-6; D is unclear. The ends were cut back, 0 bases at V and 5 bases at J, with 9 bases in the middle. CDR3 size: 15 residues. The V gene's germline CDR1 is SGHKS and CDR2 YYEKEE (reference sequence). Here the CDR3 DNA reads TGTGCCAGCAGCTTGGAACAGATACATAATTCACCCCTCCACTTT. Its translation: CASSLEQIHNSPLHF.

This clonotype was counted many times. The rearrangement links TRBV20-1 to TRBJ1-2; D gene unclear. This CDR3 has 10 amino acids. The germline gives CDR1 DFQATT, CDR2 SNEGSKA (reference sequence). Trimming pared 6 bases from V and 8 bases from J, leaving 10 bases between. This CDR3 reads CSAGGVGYTF. The CDR3 DNA reads TGCAGTGCGGGCGGGGTAGGCTACACCTTC.

The chain is built from TRBV23-1 and TRBJ1-1; D is uncertain. TRBV23-1 is classed as an ORF, of uncertain function. V lost 2 bases and J lost 4, with 11 bases in between. The CDR3 runs 14 residues. The CDR3 DNA follows: TGCGCCAGCAGTCAAACAGACACGGGCACTGAAGCTTTCTTT. Translated, it gives CASSQTDTGTEAFF.

This clonotype was counted only a few times. The gene calls are TRBV27 and TRBJ2-7; 8 nucleotides line up with TRBD2. The CDR3 extends over 16 amino acids. V was clipped by 3 bases and J by 1 base; unmatched bases: 8. The germline V gene encodes CDR1 MNHEY and CDR2 SMNVEV (reference sequence). DNA of the CDR3: TGTGCCAGCAGTTTCCTTTCGGCGGGGGGTTCCTACGAGCAGTACTTC. It yields the protein CASSFLSAGGSYEQYF.

This clonotype was seen many times. This chain uses TRBV7-9 with TRBJ1-2; D ambiguous. The germline gives CDR1 SEHNR, CDR2 FQNEAQ (reference sequence). CDR3 size: 15 residues. Trimming shortened V by 1 base and J by 0 bases, and 9 bases separated the two germline ends. This CDR3 is CASSLEGRANYGYTF. The DNA of the CDR3 is TGTGCCAGCAGCTTAGAAGGGAGAGCTAACTATGGCTACACCTTC.

The CDR3 nucleotides are TGTGCCAGCAGTAGCAGGGACGGGAACTACGAGCAGTACGTC. Protein: CASSSRDGNYEQYV. The chain employs TRBV6-1 and TRBJ2-7; the D gene could be TRBD1 or TRBD2 (5 bases each). This CDR3 has 14 residues. The V and J ends lost 5 bases and 3 bases respectively, with 14 bases between them. Germline values: CDR1 MNHNS, CDR2 SASEGT.

The V call is TRBV5-1, the J call TRBJ1-6; D is unclear. V lost 0 bases and J lost 1, with 5 bases in between. This CDR3 is 15 amino acids long. Germline CDR1 is SGHRS and CDR2 is YFSETQ. The CDR3 protein is CASSLGRSYNSPLHF. Written as DNA, the CDR3 is TGCGCCAGCAGCTTGGGGAGGTCCTATAATTCACCCCTCCACTTT.

Many counts were recorded for this clonotype. V usage is TRBV5-1 and J usage is TRBJ1-2, with D hard to call. CDR1 is SGHRS and CDR2 is YFSETQ in the germline V gene. The CDR3 has 14 residues. Trimming cost V 5 bases and J 5 bases, with 16 bases left between them. The CDR3 DNA reads TGCGCCAGCAGAATGGGTCCGACGGCGTATGGCTACACCTTC. It encodes CASRMGPTAYGYTF.

This clonotype came up many times. The chain carries TRBV10-3 and TRBJ2-7, with D perhaps matching TRBD1 or TRBD2 (5 bases each). Germline V CDR1 and CDR2: ENHRY, SYGVKD. This CDR3 has 13 amino acids. Deletions cut 2 bases from V and 4 bases from J, with 9 bases between. The CDR3 protein is CAISERDGYEQYV. CDR3 sequence (DNA): TGTGCCATCAGTGAGAGGGACGGTTACGAGCAGTACGTC.

The chain recombines TRBV12-3 or TRBV12-4 with TRBJ1-2; possible D gene TRBD1, 5 bases. The CDR3 consists of 16 residues. Deletions cut 5 bases from V and 6 bases from J, with 22 bases between. As DNA, the CDR3 is TGTGCCAGCAGTCCACTCGGCGGGCCACGGGGGGATGGCTACACCTTC. It yields the protein CASSPLGGPRGDGYTF.

This clonotype has a count of ten or more. The chain recombines TRBV12-3 or TRBV12-4 with TRBJ2-3, with TRBD2 identical over 8 bases. The CDR3 is 14 residues long. Trimming cost V 3 bases and J 6 bases; bases outside gene matches: 5. This chain's CDR3 is CASSLGLGFDTQYF. The CDR3 DNA reads as TGTGCCAGCAGTTTGGGACTAGGGTTCGATACGCAGTATTTT.

This clonotype was counted only a few times. The genes are TRBV7-9 and TRBJ1-1, with 7 bases that match TRBD1. Germline V gives CDR1 SEHNR, CDR2 FQNEAQ (reference sequence). This CDR3 spans 12 amino acids. The ends lost 4 bases at V and 9 bases at J; junction bases unmatched: 5. CDR3 bases: TGTGCCAGCAGCTATACAGGGGACCAAGCTTTCTTT. The encoded protein is CASSYTGDQAFF.

This chain joins TRBV4-3 and TRBJ1-6, with D unclear. CDR3 size: 14 residues. From germline, CDR1 is LGHNA and CDR2 YSLEER. V lost 5 bases to trimming and J lost 5 bases, with 10 bases between them. The CDR3 coding sequence is TGCGCCAGCAGCGGAGGTTACCATAATTCACCCCTCCACTTT. Amino acid sequence: CASSGGYHNSPLHF.

V usage is TRBV5-1 and J usage is TRBJ1-1; no firm D call. The CDR3 spans 15 residues. Looked up from germline, CDR1 is SGHRS and CDR2 is YFSETQ. The V and J ends lost 2 bases and 0 bases respectively, with 11 bases between them. The CDR3, as DNA: TGCGCCAGCAGCTTAGAAGCCGCATTGAACACTGAAGCTTTCTTT. Translated, it gives CASSLEAALNTEAFF.

This clonotype was counted between two and nine times. This chain joins TRBV7-3 and TRBJ2-1; possible D gene TRBD2, 6 bases. There are 16 residues in the CDR3. In germline, CDR1 is SGHTA, CDR2 FQGTGA. The V end was cut by 2 bases, the J end by 2 bases, with 13 bases between. CDR3: CASSLRGGDPYNEQFF. CDR3 DNA sequence: TGTGCCAGCAGCTTACGTGGAGGGGACCCCTACAATGAGCAGTTCTTC. The variable domain in full, with the rest retrieved from reference TRBV7-3 and TRBJ2-1, is GAGVSQTPSNKVTEKGKYVELRCDPISGHTALYWYRQSLGQGPEFLIYFQGTGAADDSGLPNDRFFAVRPEGSVSTLKIQRTERGDSAVYLCASSLRGGDPYNEQFFGPGTRLTVL.

In its sample, this clonotype was seen many times. The rearrangement links TRBV20-1 to TRBJ2-3, with D possibly matching TRBD2 (7 bases). V was pared by 6 bases and J by 2 bases, with 18 bases between. Germline V gene data show CDR1 as DFQATT and CDR2 as SNEGSKA (reference sequence). The CDR3 sequence is 15 residues long. The CDR3 DNA follows: TGCAGTGCCCCCCCATTAGGGGGGGCCACAGATACGCAGTATTTT. It is translated as CSAPPLGGATDTQYF.

This clonotype was counted between two and nine times. The chain combines TRBV18 with TRBJ1-1; no reliable D call. Germline V gives CDR1 KGHSH, CDR2 LQKENI. The CDR3 runs 15 residues. Trimming stripped 0 bases from V and 2 bases from J, with 10 bases between. The CDR3 region is CASSPPARKNTEAFF. CDR3 DNA sequence: TGTGCCAGCTCACCACCGGCACGGAAAAACACTGAAGCTTTCTTT.

In this sample, this clonotype turned up a few times. The gene calls are TRBV6-6 and TRBJ1-1; D ambiguous. With 6 bases removed from V and 5 bases from J, the gap between germline ends came to 16 bases. The CDR3 totals 14 residues. Germline lookup yields CDR1 MNHNY and CDR2 SVGAGI (reference sequence). Here the CDR3 DNA reads TGTGCCAGCAGCAGTTTGTGGGAGAAAACTGAAGCTTTCTTT. Translating it yields CASSSLWEKTEAFF.

In this sample, this clonotype turned up many times. V usage is TRBV30 and J usage is TRBJ2-1; D may be TRBD2 (5 bases). There are 14 residues in the CDR3. V shed 0 bases and J shed 7 bases, with 13 bases lying between them. Germline CDR1 and CDR2: GTSNPN and SVGIG (reference sequence). The CDR3 nucleotides are TGTGCCTGGAGTGTCCTAACCCCGGGGAATGAGCAGTTCTTC. Its protein is CAWSVLTPGNEQFF.

This chain uses TRBV4-3 with TRBJ1-4, with unresolved D. Trimming removed 4 bases at V and 6 bases at J, with 9 bases between. Germline V lookup: CDR1 LGHNA, CDR2 YSLEER. This CDR3 contains 13 residues. This CDR3 is CASSPQLYEKLFF. The CDR3 region has the DNA TGCGCCAGCAGCCCGCAGCTATATGAAAAACTGTTTTTT.

This clonotype showed up just a few times. The chain has TRBV10-3 and TRBJ1-1, with D hard to call. This CDR3 has 12 amino acids. Trimming cost V 10 bases and J 5 bases, with 14 bases left between them. CDR1 and CDR2 from the germline V gene are ENHRY and SYGVKD. CDR3 protein: CATRGKETEAFF. The CDR3 bases are TGTGCCACCAGAGGGAAAGAAACTGAAGCTTTCTTT.

This clonotype was seen only a few times. V and J are TRBV28 and TRBJ1-2; the D is unclear. The CDR3 runs 16 residues. CDR1 and CDR2 from the germline V gene are MDHEN and SYDVKM. V lost 2 bases, J lost 5 bases, and 18 bases lay in between. The CDR3 spells CASSLRGNPGRYGYTF. The CDR3 DNA reads TGTGCCAGCAGTTTACGTGGAAACCCTGGGAGATATGGCTACACCTTC.

This chain connects TRBV28 to TRBJ1-5; no reliable D call. The CDR3 has 15 amino acids. Deletions cut 2 bases from V and 0 bases from J, with 8 bases between. Germline V gene sequence: CDR1 MDHEN, CDR2 SYDVKM. CDR3 residues: CASSLGRLSNQPQHF. As DNA, the CDR3 is TGTGCCAGCAGTTTAGGGCGACTTAGCAATCAGCCCCAGCATTTT.